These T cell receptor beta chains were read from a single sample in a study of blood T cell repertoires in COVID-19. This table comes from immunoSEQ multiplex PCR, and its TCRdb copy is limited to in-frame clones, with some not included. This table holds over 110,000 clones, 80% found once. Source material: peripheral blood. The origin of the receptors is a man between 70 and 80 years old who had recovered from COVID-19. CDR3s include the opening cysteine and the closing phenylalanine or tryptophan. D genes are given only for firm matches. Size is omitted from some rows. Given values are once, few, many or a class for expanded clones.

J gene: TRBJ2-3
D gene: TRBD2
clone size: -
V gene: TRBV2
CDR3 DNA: TGTGCCAGCAGCCCCTACGGTGGACTAGCGGGAGCCCTAAGCACAGATACGCAGTATTTT
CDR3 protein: CASSPYGGLAGALSTDTQYF

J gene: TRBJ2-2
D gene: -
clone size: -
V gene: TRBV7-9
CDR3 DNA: TGTGCCAGCAGCTTACGGACAACGAACACCGGGGAGCTGTTTTTT
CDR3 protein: CASSLRTTNTGELFF

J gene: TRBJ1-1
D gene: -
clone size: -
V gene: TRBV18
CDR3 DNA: TGTGCCAGCTCACCGGGACAATCTATAATGAACACTGAAGCTTTCTTT
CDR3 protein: CASSPGQSIMNTEAFF

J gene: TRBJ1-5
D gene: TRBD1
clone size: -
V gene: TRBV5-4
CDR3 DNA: TGTGCCAGCAGCCGGGACAGGGAGGCCAATCAGCCCCAGCATTTT
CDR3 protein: CASSRDREANQPQHF

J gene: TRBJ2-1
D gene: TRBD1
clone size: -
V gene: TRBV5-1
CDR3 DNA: TGCGCCAGCAGCCTACCCCCACTAACCGGGACAGGGGGCTTTAGCGGAGACTACAATGAGCAGTTCTTC
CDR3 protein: CASSLPPLTGTGGFSGDYNEQFF

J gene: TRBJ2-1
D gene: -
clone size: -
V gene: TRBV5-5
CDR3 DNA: TGTGCCAGCAGTGGGATAGGAGGGGACTACAATGAGCAGTTCTTC
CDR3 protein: CASSGIGGDYNEQFF

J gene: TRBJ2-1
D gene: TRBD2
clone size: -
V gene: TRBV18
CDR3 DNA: TGTGCCAGCTCACACAGACTAGCGGGAGGGTCCTACAATGAGCAGTTCTTC
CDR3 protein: CASSHRLAGGSYNEQFF

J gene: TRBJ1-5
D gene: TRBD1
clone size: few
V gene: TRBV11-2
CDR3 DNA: TGTGCCAGCAGCTTAGGACAGGGAGGCAATCAGCCCCAGCATTTT
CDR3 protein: CASSLGQGGNQPQHF

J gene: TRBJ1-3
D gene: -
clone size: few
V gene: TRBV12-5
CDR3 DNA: TGTGCTAGTGGTTTGGGACAGCCCCACTCTGGAAACACCATATATTTT
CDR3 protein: CASGLGQPHSGNTIYF

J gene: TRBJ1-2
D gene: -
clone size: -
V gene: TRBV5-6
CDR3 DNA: TGTGCCAGCAGCTTTACGGAGTCCGGCTACACCTTC
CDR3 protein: CASSFTESGYTF

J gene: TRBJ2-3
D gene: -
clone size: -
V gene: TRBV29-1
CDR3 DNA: TGCAGCGTTGAAGACTTATTTGATACGCAGTATTTT
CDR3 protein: CSVEDLFDTQYF

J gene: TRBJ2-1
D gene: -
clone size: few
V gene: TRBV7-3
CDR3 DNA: TGTGCCAGCAGCTTAATGCAGGGTTCCTACAATGAGCAGTTCTTC
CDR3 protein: CASSLMQGSYNEQFF

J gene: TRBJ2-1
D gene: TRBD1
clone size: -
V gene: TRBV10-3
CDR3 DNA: TGTGCCATCAGTGACCCAGACAGGGAAGTAGGTCGCAATGAGCAGTTCTTC
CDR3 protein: CAISDPDREVGRNEQFF

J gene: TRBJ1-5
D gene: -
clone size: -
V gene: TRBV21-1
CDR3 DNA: TGTGCCAGCAGCAAAGGGGACAGGGTGCAGAGCAATCAGCCCCAGCATTTT
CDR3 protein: CASSKGDRVQSNQPQHF

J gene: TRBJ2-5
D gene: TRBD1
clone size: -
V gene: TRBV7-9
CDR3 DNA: TGTGCCAGCAGCTTTCCCAGGGGGCAGGTGAAAGAGACCCAGTACTTC
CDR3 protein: CASSFPRGQVKETQYF

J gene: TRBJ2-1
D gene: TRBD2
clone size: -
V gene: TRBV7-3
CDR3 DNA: TGTGCCAGCAGCTTAGGCCCCGTAGCGGGACCCTACAATGAGCAGTTCTTC
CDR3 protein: CASSLGPVAGPYNEQFF

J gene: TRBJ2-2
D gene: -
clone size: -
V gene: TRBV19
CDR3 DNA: TGTGCCAGTAGTTACAGGGAGCTGTTTTTT
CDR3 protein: CASSYRELFF

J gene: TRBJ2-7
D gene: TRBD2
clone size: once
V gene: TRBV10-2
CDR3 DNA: TGCGCCAGCAGTGTTTCTAGCGGGGTCTCCTACGAGCAGTACTTC
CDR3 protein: CASSVSSGVSYEQYF

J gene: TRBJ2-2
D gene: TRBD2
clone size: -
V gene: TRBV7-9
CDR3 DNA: TGTGCCAGCAGCTTGTCGGGACTAGCGAACACCGGGGAGCTGTTTTTT
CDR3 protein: CASSLSGLANTGELFF

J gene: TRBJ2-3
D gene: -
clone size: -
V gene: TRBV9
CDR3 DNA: TGTGCCAGCAGCGTAATTCCTAGCACAGATACGCAGTATTTT
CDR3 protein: CASSVIPSTDTQYF

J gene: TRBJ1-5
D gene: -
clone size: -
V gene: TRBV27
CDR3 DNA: TGTGCCAGCAGTTTAGAAGGGAGGGGGTACGGCAATCAGCCCCAGCATTTT
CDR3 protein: CASSLEGRGYGNQPQHF

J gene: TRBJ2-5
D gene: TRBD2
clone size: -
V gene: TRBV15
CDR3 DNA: TGTGCCATCGGGGGGGAGGAAGAGACCCAGTACTTC
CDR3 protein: CAIGGEEETQYF

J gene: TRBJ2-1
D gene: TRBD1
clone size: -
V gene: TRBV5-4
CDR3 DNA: TGTGCCAGCAGGGGGCCGGACAGGGGGTTGGATGAGCAGTTCTTC
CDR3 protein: CASRGPDRGLDEQFF

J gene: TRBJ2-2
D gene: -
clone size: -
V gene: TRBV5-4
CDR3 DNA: TGTGCCAGCAGCCCAGCAGGGCCCGGGGAGCTGTTTTTT
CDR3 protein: CASSPAGPGELFF

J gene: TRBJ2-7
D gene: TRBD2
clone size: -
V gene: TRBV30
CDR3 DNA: TGTGCCTGGAGTGCTGGCGGGAGCTACGAGCAGTACTTC
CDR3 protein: CAWSAGGSYEQYF

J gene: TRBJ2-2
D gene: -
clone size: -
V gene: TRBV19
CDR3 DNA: TGTGCCACCGCACTAGACTGGAACACCGGGGAGCTGTTTTTT
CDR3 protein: CATALDWNTGELFF

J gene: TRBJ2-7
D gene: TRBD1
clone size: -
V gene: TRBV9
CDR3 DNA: TGTGCCAGCAGCCTCTGGGACAGCTCCTACGAGCAGTACTTC
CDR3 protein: CASSLWDSSYEQYF

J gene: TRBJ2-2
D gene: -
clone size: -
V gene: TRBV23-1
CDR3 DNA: TGCGCCAGCAGTACGCACAGGGTCGACACCGGGGAGCTGTTTTTT
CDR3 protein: CASSTHRVDTGELFF

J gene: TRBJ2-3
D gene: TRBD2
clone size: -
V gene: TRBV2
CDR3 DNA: TGTGCCAGCAGGGGGACTAGCGGCAACACAGATACGCAGTATTTT
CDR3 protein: CASRGTSGNTDTQYF

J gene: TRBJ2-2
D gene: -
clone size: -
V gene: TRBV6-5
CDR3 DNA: TGTGCCAGCAGCAGGACCGGGGAGCTGTTTTTT
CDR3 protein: CASSRTGELFF

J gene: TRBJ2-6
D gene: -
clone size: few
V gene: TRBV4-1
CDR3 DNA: TGCGCCAGCAGCCAAGATGAAGGGGCAGCCTCTGGGGCCAACGTCCTGACTTTC
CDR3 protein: CASSQDEGAASGANVLTF

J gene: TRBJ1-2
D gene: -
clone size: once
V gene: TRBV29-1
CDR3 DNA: TGCAGCGTGTTCTCCCAGGGCGCCCGGGGGGCATATGGCTACACCTTC
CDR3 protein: CSVFSQGARGAYGYTF

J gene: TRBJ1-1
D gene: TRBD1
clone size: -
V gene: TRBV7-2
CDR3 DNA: TGTGCCAGCAGAACAGGGGGCGCTTATAGTAAAGCTTTCTTT
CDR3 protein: CASRTGGAYSKAFF

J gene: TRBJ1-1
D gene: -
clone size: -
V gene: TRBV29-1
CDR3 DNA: TGCAGCGTTGAAGATCGCGCCAGAGGCGGCACTGAAGCTTTCTTT
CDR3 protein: CSVEDRARGGTEAFF

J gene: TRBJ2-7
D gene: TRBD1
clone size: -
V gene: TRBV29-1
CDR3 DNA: TGCAGCGTCGGGACAGACCATCCCTACGAGCAGTACTTC
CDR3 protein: CSVGTDHPYEQYF

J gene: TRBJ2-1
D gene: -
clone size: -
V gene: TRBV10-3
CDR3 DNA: TGTGCCATCAGTGAGTCACCGGTTTACAATGAGCAGTTCTTC
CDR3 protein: CAISESPVYNEQFF

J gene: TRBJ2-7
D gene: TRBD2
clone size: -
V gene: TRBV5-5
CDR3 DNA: TGTGCCAGCAGCCTCGGGACTAGCGGCTTCTACGAGCAGTACTTC
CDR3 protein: CASSLGTSGFYEQYF

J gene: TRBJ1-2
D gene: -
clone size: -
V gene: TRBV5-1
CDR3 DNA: TGCGCCAGCAGCTTGATAGGAGGAGGTGGCTACACCTTC
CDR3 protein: CASSLIGGGGYTF

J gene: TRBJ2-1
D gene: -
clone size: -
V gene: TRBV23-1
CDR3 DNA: TGCGCCAGCAGTCAGTCATCACAGGGTGAGGATGAGCAGTTCTTC
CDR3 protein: CASSQSSQGEDEQFF

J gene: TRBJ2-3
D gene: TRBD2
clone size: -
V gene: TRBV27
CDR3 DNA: TGTGCCAGCAGTCTTATGACTAGCTCCTACACAGATACGCAGTATTTT
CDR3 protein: CASSLMTSSYTDTQYF

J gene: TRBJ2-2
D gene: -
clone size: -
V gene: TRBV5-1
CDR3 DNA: TGCGCCAGCAGCCGGGGGGCCTCGAACACCGGGGAGCTGTTTTTT
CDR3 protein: CASSRGASNTGELFF

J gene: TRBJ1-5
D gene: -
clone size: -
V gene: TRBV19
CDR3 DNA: TGTGCCAGTAGTATTAGGGACACTAATCAGCCCCAGCATTTT
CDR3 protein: CASSIRDTNQPQHF

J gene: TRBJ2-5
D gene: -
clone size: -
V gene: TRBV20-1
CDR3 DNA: TGCAGTGCACGGGTTCAAGAGACCCAGTACTTC
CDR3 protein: CSARVQETQYF

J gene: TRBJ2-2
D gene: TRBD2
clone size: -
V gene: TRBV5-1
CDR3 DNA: TGCGCCAGCAGCTTGGCCCTTAGCGGGAGGGCCCTCGACACCGGGGAGCTGTTTTTT
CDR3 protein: CASSLALSGRALDTGELFF

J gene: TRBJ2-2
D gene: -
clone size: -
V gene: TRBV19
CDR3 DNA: TGTGCCAGTAGTAGAAACGGGAACACCGGGGAGCTGTTTTTT
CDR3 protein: CASSRNGNTGELFF

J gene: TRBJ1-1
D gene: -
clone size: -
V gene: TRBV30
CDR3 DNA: TGTGCCTGTCGGGGAGGGATGTGGGCTGAAGCTTTCTTT
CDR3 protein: CACRGGMWAEAFF